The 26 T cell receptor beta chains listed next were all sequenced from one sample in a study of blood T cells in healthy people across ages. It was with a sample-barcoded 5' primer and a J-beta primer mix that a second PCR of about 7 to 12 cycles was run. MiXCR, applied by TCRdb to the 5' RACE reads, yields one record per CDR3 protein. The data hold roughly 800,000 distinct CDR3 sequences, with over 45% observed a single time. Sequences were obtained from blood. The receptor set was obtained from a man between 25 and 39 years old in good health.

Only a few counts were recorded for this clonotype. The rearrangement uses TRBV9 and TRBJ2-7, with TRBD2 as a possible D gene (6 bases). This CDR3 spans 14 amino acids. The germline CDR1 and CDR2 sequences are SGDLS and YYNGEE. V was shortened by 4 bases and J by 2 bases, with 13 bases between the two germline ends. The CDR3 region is CASSHGTEAYEQYF. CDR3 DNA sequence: TGTGCCAGCAGCCACGGGACTGAAGCCTACGAGCAGTACTTC.

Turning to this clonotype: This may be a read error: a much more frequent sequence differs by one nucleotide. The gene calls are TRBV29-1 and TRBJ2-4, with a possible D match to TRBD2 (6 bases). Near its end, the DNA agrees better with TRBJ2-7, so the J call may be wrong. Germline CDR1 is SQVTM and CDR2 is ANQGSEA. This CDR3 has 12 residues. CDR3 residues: CSGAGNSDEQYF. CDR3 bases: TGCAGCGGGGCGGGAAACTCCGACGAGCAGTACTTC.

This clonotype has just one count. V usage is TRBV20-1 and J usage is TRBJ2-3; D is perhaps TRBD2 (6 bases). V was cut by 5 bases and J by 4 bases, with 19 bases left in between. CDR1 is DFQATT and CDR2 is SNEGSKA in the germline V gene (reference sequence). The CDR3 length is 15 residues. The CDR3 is CSALFSGPLSDTQYF. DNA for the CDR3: TGCAGTGCTCTGTTTAGCGGTCCTTTGTCAGATACGCAGTATTTT.

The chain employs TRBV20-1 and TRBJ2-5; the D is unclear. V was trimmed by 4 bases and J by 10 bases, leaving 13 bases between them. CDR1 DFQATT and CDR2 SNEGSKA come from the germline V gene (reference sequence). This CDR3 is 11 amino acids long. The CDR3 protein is CSATIDQGQYF. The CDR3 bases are TGCAGTGCTACTATAGACCAAGGCCAGTACTTC.

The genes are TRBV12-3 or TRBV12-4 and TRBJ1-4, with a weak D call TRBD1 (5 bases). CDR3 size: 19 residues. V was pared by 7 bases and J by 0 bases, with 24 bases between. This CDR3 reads CASNYRLPGRHATNEKLFF. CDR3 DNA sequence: TGTGCCAGCAACTACCGGCTCCCAGGGCGCCATGCAACTAATGAAAAACTGTTTTTT.

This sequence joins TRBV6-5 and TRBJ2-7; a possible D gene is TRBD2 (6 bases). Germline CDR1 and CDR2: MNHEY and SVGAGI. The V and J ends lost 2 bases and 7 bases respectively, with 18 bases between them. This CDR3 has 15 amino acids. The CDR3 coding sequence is TGTGCCAGCAGTTACCAAGCGGGTCTTAACAATGAGCAGTACTTC. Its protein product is CASSYQAGLNNEQYF.

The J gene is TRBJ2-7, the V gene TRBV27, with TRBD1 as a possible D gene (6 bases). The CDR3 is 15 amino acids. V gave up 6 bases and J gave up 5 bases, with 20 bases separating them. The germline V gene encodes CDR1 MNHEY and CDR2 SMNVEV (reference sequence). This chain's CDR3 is CASSFHTGTRHEQYF. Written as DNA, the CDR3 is TGTGCCAGCAGCTTTCACACCGGGACACGACACGAGCAGTACTTC.

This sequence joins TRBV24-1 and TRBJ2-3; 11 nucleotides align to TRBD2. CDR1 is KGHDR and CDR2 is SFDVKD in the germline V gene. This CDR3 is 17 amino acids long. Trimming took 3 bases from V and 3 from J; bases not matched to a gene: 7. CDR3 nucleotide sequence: TGTGCCACCAGTGATACCCCGGCTAGCGGGAGGACAGATACGCAGTATTTT. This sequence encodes CATSDTPASGRTDTQYF.

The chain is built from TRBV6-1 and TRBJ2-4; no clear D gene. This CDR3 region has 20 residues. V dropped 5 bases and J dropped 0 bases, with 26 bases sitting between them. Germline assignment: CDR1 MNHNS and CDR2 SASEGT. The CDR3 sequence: CASSPSRAILSSLAKNIQYF. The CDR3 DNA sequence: TGTGCCAGCAGTCCATCCCGGGCAATTTTATCGTCTTTAGCCAAAAACATTCAGTACTTC.

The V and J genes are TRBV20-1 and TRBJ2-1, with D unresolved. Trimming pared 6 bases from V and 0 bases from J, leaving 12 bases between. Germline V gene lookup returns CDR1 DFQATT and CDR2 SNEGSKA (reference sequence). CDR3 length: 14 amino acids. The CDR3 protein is CSALRRTSYNEQFF. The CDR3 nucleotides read TGCAGTGCCCTACGACGCACCTCCTACAATGAGCAGTTCTTC.

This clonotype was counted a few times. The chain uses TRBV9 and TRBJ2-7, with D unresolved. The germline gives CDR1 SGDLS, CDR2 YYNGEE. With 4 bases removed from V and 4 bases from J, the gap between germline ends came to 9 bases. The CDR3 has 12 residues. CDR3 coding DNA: TGTGCCAGCAGCCCCGGTTGGTACGAGCAGTACTTC. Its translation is CASSPGWYEQYF.

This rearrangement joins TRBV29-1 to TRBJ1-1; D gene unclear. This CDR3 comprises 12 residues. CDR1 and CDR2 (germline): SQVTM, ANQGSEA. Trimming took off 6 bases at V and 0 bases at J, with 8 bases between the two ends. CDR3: CSVLPLNTEAFF. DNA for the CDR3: TGCAGCGTCCTTCCATTGAACACTGAAGCTTTCTTT.

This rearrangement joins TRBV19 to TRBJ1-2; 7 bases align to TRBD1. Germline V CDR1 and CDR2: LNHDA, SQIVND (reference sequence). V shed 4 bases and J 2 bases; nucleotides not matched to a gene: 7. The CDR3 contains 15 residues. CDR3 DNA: TGTGCCAGTAGTAGAGAGACAGGGAGCAACTATGGCTACACCTTC. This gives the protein CASSRETGSNYGYTF.

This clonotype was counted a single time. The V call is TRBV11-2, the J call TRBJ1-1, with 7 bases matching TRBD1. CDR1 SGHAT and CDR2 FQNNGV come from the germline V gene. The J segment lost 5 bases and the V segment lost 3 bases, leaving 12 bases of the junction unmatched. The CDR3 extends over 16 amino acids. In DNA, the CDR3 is TGTGCCAGCAGCTTGGTATGGGGAGGGGGCGGAACTGAAGCTTTCTTT. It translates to CASSLVWGGGGTEAFF.

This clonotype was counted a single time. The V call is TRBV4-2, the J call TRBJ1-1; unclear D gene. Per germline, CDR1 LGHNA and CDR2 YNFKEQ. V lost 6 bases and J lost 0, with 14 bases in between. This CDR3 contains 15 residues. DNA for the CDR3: TGTGCCAGCAGTCCGCTCGGAGCCATGAACACTGAAGCTTTCTTT. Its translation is CASSPLGAMNTEAFF.

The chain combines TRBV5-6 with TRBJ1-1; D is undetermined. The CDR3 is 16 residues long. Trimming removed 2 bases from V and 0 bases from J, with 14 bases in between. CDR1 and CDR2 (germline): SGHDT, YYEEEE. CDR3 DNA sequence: TGTGCCAGCAGCTTTGATCCGGTGGCGGTGAACACTGAAGCTTTCTTT. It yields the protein CASSFDPVAVNTEAFF.

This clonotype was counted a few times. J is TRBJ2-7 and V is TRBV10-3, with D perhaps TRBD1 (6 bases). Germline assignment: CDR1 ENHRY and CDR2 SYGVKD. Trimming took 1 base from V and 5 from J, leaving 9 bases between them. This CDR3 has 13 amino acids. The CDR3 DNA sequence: TGTGCCATCAGTGAGTACAGGGACGACGAGCAGTACTTC. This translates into CAISEYRDDEQYF.

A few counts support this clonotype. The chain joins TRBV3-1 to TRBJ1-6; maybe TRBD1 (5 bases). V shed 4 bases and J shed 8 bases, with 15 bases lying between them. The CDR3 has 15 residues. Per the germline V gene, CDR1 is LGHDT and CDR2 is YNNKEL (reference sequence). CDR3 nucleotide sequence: TGTGCCAGCAGCCCCTCGGCGGGGGGAGATTCACCCCTCCACTTT. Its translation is CASSPSAGGDSPLHF. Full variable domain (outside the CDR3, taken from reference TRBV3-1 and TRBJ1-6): DTAVSQTPKYLVTQMGNDKSIKCEQNLGHDTMYWYKQDSKKFLKIMFSYNNKELIINETVPNRFSPKSPDKAHLNLHINSLELGDSAVYFCASSPSAGGDSPLHFGNGTRLTVT.

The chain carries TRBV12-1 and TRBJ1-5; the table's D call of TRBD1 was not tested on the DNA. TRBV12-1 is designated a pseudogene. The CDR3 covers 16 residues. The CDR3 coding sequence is TGTGCCAGCAGCCTATGCGAACAGGGAATCAATCAGCCCCAGCATTTT. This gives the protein CASSLCEQGINQPQHF.

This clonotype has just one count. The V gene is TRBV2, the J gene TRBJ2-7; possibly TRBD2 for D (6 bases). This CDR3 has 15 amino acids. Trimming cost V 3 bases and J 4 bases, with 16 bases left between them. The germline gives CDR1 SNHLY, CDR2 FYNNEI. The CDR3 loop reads CASSERQGGGYEQYF. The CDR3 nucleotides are TGTGCCAGCAGTGAGCGTCAGGGAGGAGGATACGAGCAGTACTTC.

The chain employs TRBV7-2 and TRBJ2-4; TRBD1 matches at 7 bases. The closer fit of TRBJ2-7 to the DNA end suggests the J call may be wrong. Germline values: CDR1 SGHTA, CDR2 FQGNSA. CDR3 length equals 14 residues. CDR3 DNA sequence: TGTGCCAGCAGCTCGCTAGACAGGGCGGACGAGCAGTACTTC. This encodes CASSSLDRADEQYF.

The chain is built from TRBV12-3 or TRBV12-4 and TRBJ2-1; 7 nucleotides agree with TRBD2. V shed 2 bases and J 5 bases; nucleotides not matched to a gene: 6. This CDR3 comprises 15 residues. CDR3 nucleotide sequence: TGTGCCAGCAGTTTAAAGAGCGGGGCGGACAATGAGCAGTTCTTC. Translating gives CASSLKSGADNEQFF.

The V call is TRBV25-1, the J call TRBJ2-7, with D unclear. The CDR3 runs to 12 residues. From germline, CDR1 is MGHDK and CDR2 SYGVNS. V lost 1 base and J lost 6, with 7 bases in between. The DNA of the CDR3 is TGTGCCAGCAGTGAATTCATTAGCGAGCAGTACTTC. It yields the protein CASSEFISEQYF.

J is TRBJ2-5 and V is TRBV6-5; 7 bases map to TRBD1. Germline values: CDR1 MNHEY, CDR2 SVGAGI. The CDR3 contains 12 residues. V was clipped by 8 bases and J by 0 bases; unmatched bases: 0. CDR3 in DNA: TGTGCCAGCGGGACAGACCAAGAGACCCAGTACTTC. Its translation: CASGTDQETQYF.

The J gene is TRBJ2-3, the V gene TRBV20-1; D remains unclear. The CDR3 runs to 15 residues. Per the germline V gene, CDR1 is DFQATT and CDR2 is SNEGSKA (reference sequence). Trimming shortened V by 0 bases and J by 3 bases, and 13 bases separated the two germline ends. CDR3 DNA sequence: TGCAGTGCTAGAGATCGGATTGCTGGGACAGATACGCAGTATTTT. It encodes CSARDRIAGTDTQYF.

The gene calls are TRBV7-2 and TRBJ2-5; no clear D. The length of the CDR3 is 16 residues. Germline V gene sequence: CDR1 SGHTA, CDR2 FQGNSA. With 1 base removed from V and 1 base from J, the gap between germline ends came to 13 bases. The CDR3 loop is CASSLVGQAIQETQYF. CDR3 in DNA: TGTGCCAGCAGCTTAGTAGGGCAGGCCATCCAAGAGACCCAGTACTTC.